One and the same sample provided the 13 T cell receptor beta chains below, sequenced in a study of regulatory T cells in long-lasting Graves disease (dated by TCRdb to the early 2020s). The intended sense of this specimen's time point label: persistent/refractory GD, antithyroid drugs over 5 years with positive TRAb. For both TCR sequencing and RNA sequencing, RNA was extracted from PBMCs using TRIzol. Receptor libraries were prepared by multiplex PCR. Sequencing relied on an Illumina HiSeq 4000. CDR3 regions were amplified by Arm-PCR with iRepertoire HTBI primers to construct TCR beta libraries. TCRdb took the public reads, trimmed them with fastp at Q25, ran MiXCR for clone calling and kept in-frame beta chains. Each CDR3 protein appears once, grouped with its most common genes and DNA. Here the sample has roughly 400,000 distinct CDR3 sequences; roughly 21% occur a single time. The top ten constitute around 15% of the sample.

The material sequenced was peripheral blood mononuclear cells (PBMCs), taken when the disease was refractory, from a patient treated with antithyroid drugs. All receptors come from a female donor with Graves disease.

Only a few counts were recorded for this clonotype. The chain links TRBV19 to TRBJ1-1, with D unresolved. Between the trimmed V and J ends, which lost 3 bases and 2 bases, there was a span of 4 bases. Per germline, CDR1 LNHDA and CDR2 SQIVND (reference sequence). The CDR3 is 12 amino acids. The CDR3 here is CASSIGNTEAFF. In nucleotides, the CDR3 is TGTGCCAGTAGTATTGGTAACACTGAAGCTTTCTTT.

The gene calls are TRBV6-1 and TRBJ1-1, with unresolved D. CDR3 length: 8 amino acids. V lost 8 bases to trimming and J lost 8 bases, with 3 bases between them. CDR1 is MNHNS, CDR2 SASEGT, per germline. CDR3 bases: TGTGCCAGCGAAGAAGCTTTCTTT. This codes for CASEEAFF.

This clonotype has just a few counts. The genes are TRBV20-1 and TRBJ2-2; a weak D match, TRBD2 (5 bases). Per germline, CDR1 DFQATT and CDR2 SNEGSKA (reference sequence). CDR3 length equals 13 residues. V was shortened by 6 bases and J by 7 bases, with 15 bases between the two germline ends. CDR3 in amino acids: CSAKLSAGGELFF. Written as DNA, the CDR3 is TGCAGTGCCAAACTCTCCGCGGGCGGGGAGCTGTTTTTT.

In this sample, this clonotype turned up many times. The J gene is TRBJ2-7, the V gene TRBV28; the D is unclear. The V and J ends lost 6 bases and 4 bases respectively, with 7 bases between them. The germline CDR1 and CDR2 sequences are MDHEN and SYDVKM. CDR3 length equals 11 residues. CDR3 amino acids: CASRTSYEQYF. Written as DNA, the CDR3 is TGTGCCAGCAGGACAAGTTACGAGCAGTACTTC.

This clonotype was seen many times. V is TRBV19 and J is TRBJ2-5, with TRBD2 matching 13 bases. The CDR3 extends over 15 amino acids. With 4 bases clipped from V and 4 bases from J, the junction kept 3 bases outside the gene matches. Looked up from germline, CDR1 is LNHDA and CDR2 is SQIVND (reference sequence). The CDR3 loop is CASSTGLAGTETQYF. The CDR3 DNA reads as TGTGCCAGTAGTACGGGACTAGCGGGGACAGAGACCCAGTACTTC.

Regarding this clonotype: This may come from a read error, since a much larger clone is one base off. This chain connects TRBV5-1 to TRBJ2-7; D not certain. Germline V gene data show CDR1 as SGHRS and CDR2 as YFSETQ. Trimming cost V 0 bases and J 4 bases, with 8 bases left between them. The CDR3 has 13 amino acids. The CDR3 DNA sequence: TGCGCCAGCAGCTTGGACATTAGGTACGAGCAGTACTTC. It specifies CASSLDIRYEQYF.

This clonotype was observed a few times. The chain recombines TRBV6-1 with TRBJ1-1; D may be TRBD1 (6 bases). From germline, CDR1 is MNHNS and CDR2 SASEGT. The CDR3 is 20 amino acids. V dropped 5 bases and J dropped 2 bases, with 30 bases sitting between them. The CDR3 spells CASSIGRLIAYKGVNTEAFF. The CDR3 nucleotides read TGTGCCAGCAGTATAGGACGGCTGATCGCGTACAAGGGGGTAAACACTGAAGCTTTCTTT.

The V and J genes are TRBV27 and TRBJ2-5; weak D call: TRBD2 (5 bases). The CDR3 is 14 amino acids. V was shortened by 3 bases and J by 5 bases, with 13 bases between the two germline ends. Germline CDR1 MNHEY, CDR2 SMNVEV (reference sequence). CDR3 region: CASSLLTTGETQYF. The CDR3 bases are TGTGCCAGCAGTTTGCTCACCACGGGGGAGACCCAGTACTTC.

At least ten counts were recorded for this clonotype. This rearrangement joins TRBV20-1 to TRBJ2-7; TRBD1 matches at 7 bases. Germline V gene data show CDR1 as DFQATT and CDR2 as SNEGSKA (reference sequence). The V gene end was trimmed by 7 bases and the J gene end by 0 bases; junction bases not matched to a gene: 6. The CDR3 loop spans 13 amino acids. CDR3 amino acids: CSGFAGGSYEQYF. The CDR3 DNA reads TGCAGTGGTTTTGCAGGGGGCTCCTACGAGCAGTACTTC.

This sequence joins TRBV4-1 and TRBJ1-6; 9 bases align to TRBD1. The CDR3 consists of 16 residues. The germline V gene has CDR1 MGHRA and CDR2 YSYEKL. V gave up 3 bases and J gave up 8 bases; unmatched junction bases: 8. CDR3 protein: CASSQQGGQGYSPLHF. The CDR3 DNA follows: TGCGCCAGCAGCCAGCAAGGGGGACAGGGATATTCACCCCTCCACTTT.

The V gene is TRBV20-1, the J gene TRBJ2-5; 9 bases match TRBD2. This CDR3 is 17 amino acids long. J gave up 5 bases and V 0 bases, and 13 bases lay outside the gene matches. The germline gives CDR1 DFQATT, CDR2 SNEGSKA (reference sequence). The CDR3 loop is CSARDFSGSLQKETQYF. CDR3 nucleotide sequence: TGCAGTGCTAGAGATTTTAGCGGGAGCCTTCAGAAGGAGACCCAGTACTTC.

This clonotype was seen repeatedly, ten times or more. This chain connects TRBV28 to TRBJ1-3, with a tentative D call TRBD1 (6 bases). From germline, CDR1 is MDHEN and CDR2 SYDVKM. V shed 4 bases and J shed 3 bases, with 10 bases lying between them. The CDR3 is 14 residues long. The CDR3 loop reads CASSWSGVGNTIYF. The CDR3, as DNA: TGTGCCAGCAGTTGGTCAGGGGTTGGAAACACCATATATTTT.

This clonotype was observed at least ten times. This chain joins TRBV15 and TRBJ1-1; D is possibly TRBD1 (5 bases). The CDR3 has 14 residues. Trimming took off 6 bases at V and 3 bases at J, with 14 bases between the two ends. In germline, CDR1 is LNHNV, CDR2 YYDKDF (reference sequence). This CDR3 is CATRGDGGYTEAFF. CDR3 sequence (DNA): TGTGCCACCAGGGGGGACGGGGGGTACACTGAAGCTTTCTTT.